A single sample is the source of the 32 T cell receptor beta chains below, sequenced in a study of blood T cells in healthy people across ages. A second PCR, run for roughly 7 to 11 cycles, used a sample-barcoded 5' primer plus a J-beta primer mix. From the 5' RACE reads, TCRdb called clonotypes with MiXCR, one entry per CDR3 protein. The table includes approximately 1.5 million distinct CDR3 sequences, 30% to 35% detected once. Material: blood. Receptor source: a woman under 40 in good health.

This clonotype was counted a few times. The rearrangement uses TRBV27 and TRBJ2-3; D is ambiguous. V was trimmed by 3 bases and J by 1 base, leaving 8 bases between them. The germline V gene has CDR1 MNHEY and CDR2 SMNVEV (reference sequence). The CDR3 is 14 amino acids. CDR3 sequence reads: CASSFVLGTDTQYF. CDR3 sequence (DNA): TGTGCCAGCAGTTTTGTCCTGGGCACAGATACGCAGTATTTT.

The rearrangement joins TRBV20-1 to TRBJ2-7, with 10 positions matching TRBD2. CDR1 and CDR2 from the germline V gene are DFQATT and SNEGSKA (reference sequence). The junction had 8 bases not matched to a gene; V was cut back by 8 bases and J by 4 bases. There are 13 residues in the CDR3. The CDR3 bases are TGCAGTACCTCAGCGGGAGGGTCTTACGAGCAGTACTTC. Translation gives CSTSAGGSYEQYF.

A word on this clonotype: This clone may be a read error of a much larger clone one base away. The chain combines TRBV7-2 with TRBJ2-1, with D uncertain. Germline V gives CDR1 SGHTA, CDR2 FQGNSA. This CDR3 is built from 12 residues. The CDR3 coding sequence is TGTGCCAGCAGCTTAGATGACAATGCGCAGTTCTTC. Residues: CASSLDDNAQFF.

This rearrangement joins TRBV20-1 to TRBJ2-1; D is unresolved. Germline loops: CDR1 DFQATT, CDR2 SNEGSKA (reference sequence). The germline V and J ends were trimmed by 6 bases and 3 bases, with 15 bases remaining between them. The CDR3 runs to 14 residues. The CDR3 spells CSAGGGFSYNEQFF. CDR3 DNA sequence: TGCAGTGCCGGCGGCGGATTTAGCTACAATGAGCAGTTCTTC.

This rearrangement joins TRBV29-1 to TRBJ2-1; the D call may be TRBD1 or TRBD2 (6 bases each). V dropped 2 bases and J dropped 5 bases, with 19 bases sitting between them. The CDR3 loop spans 16 amino acids. Germline CDR1 is SQVTM and CDR2 is ANQGSEA. The CDR3 region has the DNA TGCAGCGTTGAAAAGGGGGGTCTGGGGGACCACAATGAGCAGTTCTTC. It encodes CSVEKGGLGDHNEQFF.

The chain uses TRBV20-1 and TRBJ2-1, with D uncertain. The CDR3 runs to 14 residues. Deletions cut 0 bases from V and 6 bases from J, with 12 bases between. The germline V gene encodes CDR1 DFQATT and CDR2 SNEGSKA (reference sequence). CDR3 nucleotide sequence: TGCAGTGCTAGAGATTTCGGCAAGTCCAATGAGCAGTTCTTC. Translated: CSARDFGKSNEQFF.

The V and J genes are TRBV10-3 and TRBJ1-4; D gene ambiguous. The germline gives CDR1 ENHRY, CDR2 SYGVKD. This CDR3 contains 13 residues. Trimming removed 10 bases from V and 4 bases from J, with 13 bases in between. CDR3 loop: CATKGVLNEKLFF. The CDR3 DNA reads TGTGCCACCAAGGGTGTCCTTAATGAAAAACTGTTTTTT.

The chain carries TRBV12-3 or TRBV12-4 and TRBJ1-1, with D tentatively TRBD1 (6 bases). V was shortened by 7 bases and J by 0 bases, with 18 bases between the two germline ends. The CDR3 length is 16 residues. This CDR3 is CASNGQAGALNTEAFF. The CDR3 nucleotides are TGTGCCAGCAATGGGCAGGCGGGGGCGCTGAACACTGAAGCTTTCTTT.

This clonotype was counted ten times or more. V usage is TRBV6-2 or TRBV6-3 and J usage is TRBJ2-3; weak D call: TRBD2 (5 bases). The germline V gene has CDR1 MNHEY and CDR2 SVGEGT. Trimming took off 5 bases at V and 5 bases at J, with 8 bases between the two ends. The CDR3 runs to 12 residues. CDR3 protein: CASSPTRDTQYF. DNA for the CDR3: TGTGCCAGCAGTCCCACTAGAGATACGCAGTATTTT.

The V gene is TRBV20-1, the J gene TRBJ1-4; D uncertain. V was cut by 6 bases and J by 7 bases, with 18 bases left in between. Germline-derived CDR1 and CDR2 are DFQATT and SNEGSKA (reference sequence). The CDR3 loop spans 14 amino acids. The CDR3 region is CSAIRGESAEKLFF. DNA for the CDR3: TGCAGTGCCATACGTGGGGAATCGGCTGAAAAACTGTTTTTT.

This chain connects TRBV7-6 to TRBJ1-4; possibly TRBD1 for D (6 bases). Germline lookup yields CDR1 SGHVS and CDR2 FNYEAQ. V gave up 5 bases and J gave up 4 bases, with 14 bases separating them. The CDR3 is 15 residues long. The CDR3 region is CASSARQANNEKLFF. In DNA form, the CDR3 reads TGTGCCAGCAGCGCCAGACAGGCCAATAATGAAAAACTGTTTTTT.

The chain links TRBV20-1 to TRBJ1-1; TRBD1 is a possible D gene (5 bases). Trimming took 2 bases from V and 0 from J, leaving 10 bases between them. CDR1 DFQATT and CDR2 SNEGSKA come from the germline V gene (reference sequence). This CDR3 has 14 residues. The CDR3, as DNA: TGCAGTGCTAGAAGACAGACCCTGAACACTGAAGCTTTCTTT. Protein sequence: CSARRQTLNTEAFF.

This clonotype was counted a few times. The rearrangement uses TRBV27 and TRBJ2-1, with TRBD1 as a possible D gene (5 bases). V dropped 4 bases and J dropped 10 bases, with 17 bases sitting between them. The CDR3 has 14 amino acids. Germline V gene lookup returns CDR1 MNHEY and CDR2 SMNVEV (reference sequence). The CDR3 protein is CASSYTTDSYEQFF. The DNA for the CDR3 is TGTGCCAGCAGTTACACGACAGACTCCTACGAGCAGTTCTTC.

The V call is TRBV13, the J call TRBJ1-2, with a tentative D call TRBD1 (5 bases). CDR1 and CDR2 (germline): PRHDT, FYEKMQ (reference sequence). The CDR3 runs 14 residues. Trimming cost V 5 bases and J 7 bases, with 17 bases left between them. The CDR3, as DNA: TGTGCCAGCAGCCTGGATGGGGGAGTACGTGGCTACACCTTC. Protein product: CASSLDGGVRGYTF.

This clonotype was recorded a few times. The chain combines TRBV7-2 with TRBJ1-5, with unresolved D. V lost 1 base to trimming and J lost 2 bases, with 12 bases between them. CDR1 SGHTA and CDR2 FQGNSA come from the germline V gene. The CDR3 runs 16 residues. The CDR3 protein is CASSLGRGMGNQPQHF. CDR3 bases: TGTGCCAGCAGCTTAGGTCGGGGTATGGGCAATCAGCCCCAGCATTTT.

V and J are TRBV7-9 and TRBJ2-5; TRBD2 aligns across 9 bases. Losses at the gene ends were 3 bases for V and 4 bases for J; bases not matched to a gene: 6. The CDR3 is made up of 15 amino acids. Germline assignment: CDR1 SEHNR and CDR2 FQNEAQ (reference sequence). The CDR3 DNA reads TGTGCCAGCAGCTTGTCTAGCGGGATTCGAGAGACCCAGTACTTC. Amino acids: CASSLSSGIRETQYF.

In regard to this clonotype: One end of the junction varies from germline; a read error may be responsible. CDR3 in DNA: TGCAGTGCTAGAATACCAGGCTCCTACAAGCAGTACTTC. Translating gives CSARIPGSYKQYF. This rearrangement joins TRBV20-1 to TRBJ2-7, with D uncertain. Germline lookup yields CDR1 DFQATT and CDR2 SNEGSKA (reference sequence). The length of the CDR3 is 13 residues.

The chain combines TRBV12-3 or TRBV12-4 with TRBJ1-2, with TRBD1 identical over 9 bases. Trimming removed 6 bases from V and 2 bases from J; junction bases left unmatched: 10. The CDR3 loop spans 16 amino acids. As DNA, the CDR3 is TGTGCCAGCAGCTGGACAGGGGAGTGGATCAACTATGGCTACACCTTC. Its protein is CASSWTGEWINYGYTF.

This clonotype was observed at least ten times. The CDR3 DNA sequence: TGCAGTGCTAAAAAGACTAGCGGGGGCTCCTACGAGCAGTACTTC. It encodes CSAKKTSGGSYEQYF. This chain links TRBV20-1 with TRBJ2-7, with 12 bases fitting TRBD2. The ends lost 4 bases at V and 0 bases at J; junction bases unmatched: 4. CDR3 length: 15 residues. Germline V lookup: CDR1 DFQATT, CDR2 SNEGSKA (reference sequence).

The rearrangement links TRBV27 to TRBJ2-7; D may be TRBD1 (6 bases). Germline lookup yields CDR1 MNHEY and CDR2 SMNVEV (reference sequence). The CDR3 contains 15 residues. V was cut by 5 bases and J by 2 bases, with 16 bases left in between. DNA for the CDR3: TGTGCCAGCAGTGTACCCCGGACAGAGACCTACGAGCAGTACTTC. It yields the protein CASSVPRTETYEQYF.

The chain is built from TRBV6-2 or TRBV6-3 and TRBJ2-3; D remains unclear. Trimming took 0 bases from V and 5 from J, leaving 6 bases between them. Per the germline V gene, CDR1 is MNHEY and CDR2 is SVGEGT. CDR3 length equals 13 residues. The CDR3: CASSYSGRDTQYF. In DNA form, the CDR3 reads TGTGCCAGCAGTTACTCCGGCCGAGATACGCAGTATTTT.

The sample holds a few counts of this clonotype. The J gene is TRBJ1-1, the V gene TRBV29-1; a weak D match, TRBD1 (5 bases). This CDR3 has 12 amino acids. The germline V gene encodes CDR1 SQVTM and CDR2 ANQGSEA. Trimming left V 6 bases short and J 4 bases short, with 12 bases between. CDR3: CSVGTSVTEAFF. The CDR3 DNA follows: TGCAGCGTGGGGACGTCGGTCACTGAAGCTTTCTTT.

The chain joins TRBV5-1 to TRBJ1-2, with 12 bases lining up with TRBD1. There are 15 residues in the CDR3. The trim removed 4 bases at V and 7 bases at J, leaving 8 bases unmatched. Per germline, CDR1 SGHRS and CDR2 YFSETQ. CDR3 coding DNA: TGCGCCAGCAGCCCTCGGGGACAGGGGGCTTCTGGCTACACCTTC. Its protein product is CASSPRGQGASGYTF.

The chain couples TRBV6-5 to TRBJ2-7; TRBD1 matches at 7 bases. The CDR3 consists of 14 residues. Germline loops: CDR1 MNHEY, CDR2 SVGAGI. V shed 6 bases and J 6 bases; nucleotides not matched to a gene: 11. For the CDR3, the DNA is TGTGCCAGCAGCATAGACAGGGCCGCTGGCGAGCAGTACTTC. Protein: CASSIDRAAGEQYF.

This clonotype occurred a few times. V and J are TRBV6-1 and TRBJ1-5; unclear D gene. This CDR3 has 14 residues. CDR1 MNHNS and CDR2 SASEGT come from the germline V gene. The V end lost 8 bases, the J end lost 0 bases, and 11 bases lay between the germline ends. CDR3 loop: CASSTDNSNQPQHF. CDR3 nucleotides: TGTGCCAGCTCAACAGACAATAGCAATCAGCCCCAGCATTTT.

Only a few counts were recorded for this clonotype. The V gene is TRBV13, the J gene TRBJ1-1; 8 bases line up with TRBD1. The germline CDR1 and CDR2 sequences are PRHDT and FYEKMQ (reference sequence). This CDR3 is 14 amino acids long. The V gene end was trimmed by 5 bases and the J gene end by 5 bases; junction bases not matched to a gene: 7. CDR3 residues: CASSPRTGMTEAFF. CDR3 nucleotide sequence: TGTGCCAGCAGCCCCCGGACAGGGATGACTGAAGCTTTCTTT.

This chain connects TRBV10-1 to TRBJ2-1; 7 positions match TRBD1. There are 13 residues in the CDR3. The germline gives CDR1 WNHNN, CDR2 SYGVQD (reference sequence). The V segment lost 5 bases and the J segment 7 bases; nucleotides outside the gene matches: 5. DNA for the CDR3: TGCGCCAGCAGTCCCGGGACAGCTAATGAGCAGTTCTTC. Its protein product is CASSPGTANEQFF.

In its sample, this clonotype was seen a few times. The chain joins TRBV5-1 to TRBJ2-2; 8 bases match TRBD1. Unmatched junction bases numbered 11, after V lost 0 bases and J lost 4 bases. The CDR3 runs to 18 residues. Germline CDR1 reads SGHRS; CDR2 reads YFSETQ. CDR3 protein: CASSLARMAGGATGELFF. For the CDR3, the DNA is TGCGCCAGCAGCTTGGCCCGAATGGCAGGGGGCGCCACCGGGGAGCTGTTTTTT. Full variable domain (rest looked up from reference TRBV5-1 and TRBJ2-2): KAGVTQTPRYLIKTRGQQVTLSCSPISGHRSVSWYQQTPGQGLQFLFEYFSETQRNKGNFPGRFSGRQFSNSRSEMNVSTLELGDSALYLCASSLARMAGGATGELFFGEGSRLTVL.

A few counts support this clonotype. The chain has TRBV11-2 and TRBJ2-5; perhaps TRBD2 as D (6 bases). V gave up 1 base and J gave up 11 bases, with 11 bases separating them. The V gene's germline CDR1 is SGHAT and CDR2 FQNNGV. This CDR3 has 12 residues. The CDR3 here is CASSLGDWEQYF. DNA of the CDR3: TGTGCCAGCAGCTTAGGGGACTGGGAGCAGTACTTC.

This chain uses TRBV4-2 with TRBJ2-7; 8 bases match TRBD2. The V segment lost 0 bases and the J segment 1 base; nucleotides outside the gene matches: 5. The CDR3 is 16 residues long. Germline V CDR1 and CDR2: LGHNA, YNFKEQ. The CDR3 region is CASSQDTRGESYEQYF. Written as DNA, the CDR3 is TGTGCCAGCAGCCAAGATACGCGGGGGGAATCCTACGAGCAGTACTTC.

This clonotype was picked up a small number of times. J is TRBJ1-2 and V is TRBV5-4, with D possibly TRBD1 on 5 matching bases. This CDR3 region has 14 residues. V was cut by 4 bases and J by 4 bases, with 14 bases left in between. Germline CDR1 SGHNT, CDR2 YYREEE (reference sequence). The CDR3 DNA reads TGTGCCAGCAGCCCCCAGGGAGAAGGCTATGGCTACACCTTC. It specifies CASSPQGEGYGYTF.

The chain joins TRBV27 to TRBJ1-1; D is possibly TRBD1 (6 bases). Germline loops: CDR1 MNHEY, CDR2 SMNVEV (reference sequence). CDR3 length: 15 residues. Trimming stripped 5 bases from V and 1 base from J, with 14 bases between. The CDR3 loop reads CASSKAGARNTEAFF. The CDR3 DNA reads TGTGCCAGCAGTAAGGCAGGGGCTCGGAACACTGAAGCTTTCTTT.